One T cell receptor (beta chain) is described in this entry. Its antigen is still unknown. V was cut by 4 bases and J by 13 bases, with 16 bases left in between. In germline, CDR1 is GTSNPN, CDR2 SVGIG (reference sequence). The CDR3 length is 11 residues. This record belongs to a study of cytomegalovirus exposure and HLA in healthy donors. Primers for the PCR totalled 60 Vbeta and 13 Jbeta. TCRdb's table, derived via immunoSEQ multiplex PCR, lists solely in-frame clones and lacks some. The profile shows about 160,000 clones, roughly 84% of them singletons. The study, taken as a whole, reports: TCR beta V- and J-gene trimming was later associated with a missense DCLRE1C variant. A previous analysis found most TCR beta V segments productive roughly 87% or roughly 30% of the time.

This chain links TRBV30 with TRBJ1-2; D remains ambiguous. What was sequenced was PBMCs. This receptor was identified in a woman younger than 30 in good health and CMV-seronegative. This CDR3 is CAWNGGPSTTF. CDR3 nucleotides: TGTGCCTGGAATGGAGGGCCGAGTACCACCTTC. Combining the CDR3 with reference TRBV30 and TRBJ1-2 gives the whole variable domain SQTIHQWPATLVQPVGSPLSLECTVEGTSNPNLYWYRQAAGRGLQLLFYSVGIGQISSEVPQNLSASRPQDRQFILSSKKLLLSDSGFYLCAWNGGPSTTFGSGTRLTVV.